The 4 T cell receptor beta chains reported below all come from one sample, sequenced in a study of blood T cell repertoires in COVID-19 (TCRdb year 2020). The library was prepared using the immunoSEQ multiplex PCR assay. TCRdb retrieved this table from immuneACCESS and kept in-frame rearrangements only. Not all clones are present; in checked studies, unresolved V genes account for under half, and no reason is known for the remainder. The sample has around 100,000 clones on record, about 82% of them singletons. The leading ten clones occupy about an eighth of the sample. Sequencing input: peripheral blood. These receptors were taken from a man aged 45-65 years with active or convalescent COVID-19.

The chain carries TRBV4-1 and TRBJ2-7; 12 nucleotides line up with TRBD2. The CDR3 has 16 residues. Germline CDR1 and CDR2: MGHRA and YSYEKL. The V segment lost 2 bases and the J segment 4 bases; nucleotides outside the gene matches: 6. CDR3 sequence reads: CASSQLTSGSSYEQYF. CDR3 nucleotide sequence: TGCGCCAGCAGCCAATTGACTAGCGGGAGTTCATACGAGCAGTACTTC.

This chain uses TRBV28 with TRBJ2-3, with a weak D call TRBD1 (6 bases). The germline V gene has CDR1 MDHEN and CDR2 SYDVKM. Trimming took 6 bases from V and 2 from J, leaving 12 bases between them. This CDR3 has 14 amino acids. CDR3: CASRPGALTDTQYF. The CDR3, as DNA: TGTGCCAGCAGGCCAGGGGCACTCACAGATACGCAGTATTTT.

The chain combines TRBV7-8 with TRBJ2-5; weak D call: TRBD1 (5 bases). Trimming removed 1 base at V and 5 bases at J, with 8 bases between. The CDR3 totals 13 residues. Germline CDR1 SGHVS, CDR2 FQNEAQ. In nucleotides, the CDR3 is TGTGCCAGCAGCTTAGGGACAATGGAGACCCAGTACTTC. It translates to CASSLGTMETQYF.

This clone has just one count. The V and J genes are TRBV6-5 and TRBJ1-5; tentative D call: TRBD1 (6 bases). The germline V gene has CDR1 MNHEY and CDR2 SVGAGI. V lost 6 bases and J 9 bases, leaving 21 bases between the germline ends. The CDR3 extends over 15 amino acids. The CDR3 here is CASRDSSGGFGPQHF. The CDR3 DNA is TGTGCCAGCAGGGACAGTTCTGGGGGTTTTGGGCCCCAGCATTTT.